The rows below give T cell receptor beta chains drawn from one sample of a study of CD8 T cells in ankylosing spondylitis. Via MiXCR, TCRdb re-called the 5' RACE reads, giving one row per CDR3 protein. The sample lists over 600,000 distinct CDR3 sequences, around 20% occurring once. The sequenced sample was blood, either unsorted or a sorted T cell fraction (not recorded which). These receptors all stem from a male donor with ankylosing spondylitis. CDR3s include the opening cysteine and the closing phenylalanine or tryptophan. Fields, in order: CDR3 DNA, CDR3 protein, clone size, D gene, J gene, V gene. The D gene is left open where the match is weak. Expanded clones get a size class; other rows say once, few or many, or leave the size out.

cdr3_nt: TGCGCCAGCAGCCAAGGGGTCCGCGATCAGCCCCAGCATTTT
cdr3_aa: CASSQGVRDQPQHF
clone_size: .
d_call: .
j_call: TRBJ1-5
v_call: TRBV4-3

cdr3_nt: TGCAGCGTTGCAGGACGAGGGAACACTGAAGCTTTCTTT
cdr3_aa: CSVAGRGNTEAFF
clone_size: .
d_call: .
j_call: TRBJ1-1
v_call: TRBV29-1

cdr3_nt: TGTGCCAGCAGCCCCCGGCAGGGACTGGTTCAGATCGCGAAAGAGACCCAGTACTTC
cdr3_aa: CASSPRQGLVQIAKETQYF
clone_size: .
d_call: .
j_call: TRBJ2-5
v_call: TRBV28

cdr3_nt: TGTGCCAGCAGCTTAGATTGGTCCGGGGGGACAGATACGCAGTATTTT
cdr3_aa: CASSLDWSGGTDTQYF
clone_size: .
d_call: TRBD2
j_call: TRBJ2-3
v_call: TRBV11-2

cdr3_nt: TGCAGCGTTCTGTTCGGGTTGACCTACGAGCAGTACTTC
cdr3_aa: CSVLFGLTYEQYF
clone_size: few
d_call: .
j_call: TRBJ2-7
v_call: TRBV29-1

cdr3_nt: TGCGCCAGCAGCCAAGGTCGGGGTCGGGCTTATACGCAGTATTTT
cdr3_aa: CASSQGRGRAYTQYF
clone_size: .
d_call: .
j_call: TRBJ2-3
v_call: TRBV4-3

cdr3_nt: TGTGCCACCAGTGAGCGGGGACTAGGAACCGGGGAGCTGTTTTTT
cdr3_aa: CATSERGLGTGELFF
clone_size: many
d_call: TRBD2
j_call: TRBJ2-2
v_call: TRBV24-1

cdr3_nt: TGTGCCATCAAAGGGACTAGCGCGGGGGAGCAGTACTTC
cdr3_aa: CAIKGTSAGEQYF
clone_size: few
d_call: TRBD2
j_call: TRBJ2-7
v_call: TRBV10-3

cdr3_nt: TGTGCCAGCAGCCCAAACAGGGGGGAAGATACGCAGTATTTT
cdr3_aa: CASSPNRGEDTQYF
clone_size: .
d_call: TRBD1
j_call: TRBJ2-3
v_call: TRBV7-9

cdr3_nt: TGTGCCAGCAGCGGGACAGGACTAGTGGATGAAAAACTGTTTTTT
cdr3_aa: CASSGTGLVDEKLFF
clone_size: few
d_call: TRBD1
j_call: TRBJ1-4
v_call: TRBV7-2

cdr3_nt: TGTGCCAGCAGTTTACACCCGGAGGGGGAAGGCTACACCTTC
cdr3_aa: CASSLHPEGEGYTF
clone_size: .
d_call: .
j_call: TRBJ1-2
v_call: TRBV12-3/TRBV12-4

cdr3_nt: TGTGCCAGCAGTTTACGTCCACCCCCCGGCTTGAACACTGAAGCTTTCTTT
cdr3_aa: CASSLRPPPGLNTEAFF
clone_size: few
d_call: .
j_call: TRBJ1-1
v_call: TRBV27

cdr3_nt: TGCAGCGTTGAAGTTAGGGGACTAGCGGGAGGTTTATCCGAGCAGTACTTC
cdr3_aa: CSVEVRGLAGGLSEQYF
clone_size: few
d_call: TRBD2
j_call: TRBJ2-7
v_call: TRBV29-1

cdr3_nt: TGTGCCAGCAGCTACATGGACAGGGCCTCCTACGAGCAGTACTTC
cdr3_aa: CASSYMDRASYEQYF
clone_size: few
d_call: TRBD1
j_call: TRBJ2-7
v_call: TRBV11-2

cdr3_nt: TGCGCCAGCAGCCTAGACGAGTATGGCTACACCTTC
cdr3_aa: CASSLDEYGYTF
clone_size: .
d_call: .
j_call: TRBJ1-2
v_call: TRBV5-1

cdr3_nt: TGCAGCGTTCAGCACACTGAAGCTTTCTTT
cdr3_aa: CSVQHTEAFF
clone_size: few
d_call: .
j_call: TRBJ1-1
v_call: TRBV29-1

cdr3_nt: TGTGCCAGCAGCTTCGGTCAGTACTACGAGCAGTACTTC
cdr3_aa: CASSFGQYYEQYF
clone_size: .
d_call: .
j_call: TRBJ2-7
v_call: TRBV11-2

cdr3_nt: TGCGCCAGCAGCCCAACTGACAGGGGGAACACAGATACGCAGTATTTT
cdr3_aa: CASSPTDRGNTDTQYF
clone_size: .
d_call: TRBD1
j_call: TRBJ2-3
v_call: TRBV5-1

cdr3_nt: TGTGCCAGCAGTTTGATTTGGGACAGGGCTTCACCCCTCCACTTT
cdr3_aa: CASSLIWDRASPLHF
clone_size: .
d_call: TRBD1
j_call: TRBJ1-6
v_call: TRBV27

cdr3_nt: TGTGCCACCAGTGATTCTAGGAGTCCCTCCTATGGCTACACCTTC
cdr3_aa: CATSDSRSPSYGYTF
clone_size: .
d_call: .
j_call: TRBJ1-2
v_call: TRBV24-1

cdr3_nt: TGCAGTGCTAGGGTCGCAGGAGATACGCAGTATTTT
cdr3_aa: CSARVAGDTQYF
clone_size: few
d_call: .
j_call: TRBJ2-3
v_call: TRBV20-1

cdr3_nt: TGTGCCAGCTCACCATCCCAAGCCAAAAACATTCAGTACTTC
cdr3_aa: CASSPSQAKNIQYF
clone_size: .
d_call: .
j_call: TRBJ2-4
v_call: TRBV18

cdr3_nt: TGCAGTGCTAGAAGGGGGGAGGGGACTGAAGCTTTCTTT
cdr3_aa: CSARRGEGTEAFF
clone_size: .
d_call: .
j_call: TRBJ1-1
v_call: TRBV20-1

cdr3_nt: TGTGCCACCAGCAGAGCGATGCGGAACTCTGGGGCCAACGTCCTGACTTTC
cdr3_aa: CATSRAMRNSGANVLTF
clone_size: once
d_call: .
j_call: TRBJ2-6
v_call: TRBV15

cdr3_nt: TGTGCCAGCAGCTTATCGGTGGGGGGCGCCGGAAACACCATATATTTT
cdr3_aa: CASSLSVGGAGNTIYF
clone_size: .
d_call: .
j_call: TRBJ1-3
v_call: TRBV7-2

cdr3_nt: TGTGCCAGCAGCCGTGACAGGGGCGAGTCCTACGAGCAGTACTTC
cdr3_aa: CASSRDRGESYEQYF
clone_size: few
d_call: TRBD1
j_call: TRBJ2-7
v_call: TRBV6-1

cdr3_nt: TGTGCCAGCAGCTTACAGGGGAACCGTGCCTACGAGCAGTACTTC
cdr3_aa: CASSLQGNRAYEQYF
clone_size: few
d_call: .
j_call: TRBJ2-7
v_call: TRBV7-9

cdr3_nt: TGCGCCAGCAGCTCATTGACAGGGGCATTCGCTTTCTTT
cdr3_aa: CASSSLTGAFAFF
clone_size: .
d_call: TRBD1
j_call: TRBJ1-1
v_call: TRBV5-1

cdr3_nt: TGCGCCAGCAGCCAAGATCCGGGAAAAAACACCATATATTTT
cdr3_aa: CASSQDPGKNTIYF
clone_size: .
d_call: .
j_call: TRBJ1-3
v_call: TRBV4-3

cdr3_nt: TGCAGTGCTAGACGCCAGGGGGGGAATGAGCAGTTCTTC
cdr3_aa: CSARRQGGNEQFF
clone_size: few
d_call: .
j_call: TRBJ2-1
v_call: TRBV20-1

cdr3_nt: TGTGCCAGCAGCTTCCGGGTCGGAAATGAGCAGTTCTTC
cdr3_aa: CASSFRVGNEQFF
clone_size: .
d_call: .
j_call: TRBJ2-1
v_call: TRBV7-2

cdr3_nt: TGCGCCAGCAGCCCCAGACTAGCGGGGAGCTCCTACAATGAGCAGTTCTTC
cdr3_aa: CASSPRLAGSSYNEQFF
clone_size: few
d_call: TRBD2
j_call: TRBJ2-1
v_call: TRBV4-1

cdr3_nt: TGTGCCAGCAGTTACATTGCTAGCGGGGGGCCCACAGATACGCAGTATTTT
cdr3_aa: CASSYIASGGPTDTQYF
clone_size: .
d_call: TRBD2
j_call: TRBJ2-3
v_call: TRBV27

cdr3_nt: TGCAGCGTTGTTGATTCGTACGAGAAGTCCCGGGAGACCCAGTACTTC
cdr3_aa: CSVVDSYEKSRETQYF
clone_size: few
d_call: .
j_call: TRBJ2-5
v_call: TRBV29-1

cdr3_nt: TGTGCCAGCAGCTTTGGGTCTGCTATGAACACTGAAGCTTTCTTT
cdr3_aa: CASSFGSAMNTEAFF
clone_size: few
d_call: .
j_call: TRBJ1-1
v_call: TRBV7-2

cdr3_nt: TGCGCCAGCAGCCCCCGGGACAGGGGGCGCTTTCAAAACGAGCAGTACTTC
cdr3_aa: CASSPRDRGRFQNEQYF
clone_size: .
d_call: TRBD1
j_call: TRBJ2-7
v_call: TRBV5-1

cdr3_nt: TGTGCCATCAGTGAGTCGACGGACAGGGCAATAGCTTTCTTT
cdr3_aa: CAISESTDRAIAFF
clone_size: few
d_call: TRBD1
j_call: TRBJ1-1
v_call: TRBV10-3

cdr3_nt: TGTGCCAGCAGCTTAACTAGAGTGCCCCTAGATACGCAGTATTTT
cdr3_aa: CASSLTRVPLDTQYF
clone_size: .
d_call: .
j_call: TRBJ2-3
v_call: TRBV7-9

cdr3_nt: TGTGCCCAAGCGGTGGGAAATGAGCAGTTCTTC
cdr3_aa: CAQAVGNEQFF
clone_size: few
d_call: .
j_call: TRBJ2-1
v_call: TRBV12-3/TRBV12-4

cdr3_nt: TGTGCCAGCACCCCTCCAGGGACGAACACTGAAGCTTTCTTT
cdr3_aa: CASTPPGTNTEAFF
clone_size: .
d_call: .
j_call: TRBJ1-1
v_call: TRBV28

cdr3_nt: TGTGCCAGCAGCTCCGTGAATAGGGGGCCACGCTACGAGCAGTACTTC
cdr3_aa: CASSSVNRGPRYEQYF
clone_size: .
d_call: TRBD1
j_call: TRBJ2-7
v_call: TRBV11-2